This T cell receptor (beta chain) was recovered during a study of OX40 agonist ivuxolimab in advanced cancers. Findings of the study overall: Clonal expansion was among the lowest in partial responders at 0.1-3.0 mg/kg, especially CD8+.

Profiled with immunoSEQ multiplex PCR; TCRdb holds only in-frame clones, not every one. The data show 25,000 to 35,000 clones, with around four fifths seen just once and around a quarter held by the top ten. This CDR3 contains 15 residues. CDR1 is SNHLY and CDR2 is FYNNEI in the germline V gene. Germline trimming cut 5 bases from V and 4 bases from J; bases unmatched to any gene: 3. Blood draws occurred at baseline, cycle 4 day 1, and cycle 7 day 1. As regards this clone: The antigen remains unidentified.

The starting material was CD4+ or CD8+ T cells sorted from blood, obtained in a trial of the OX40 agonist ivuxolimab. This TCR was sampled from an adult with an advanced solid tumor such as melanoma, head and neck, liver or kidney cancer. V is TRBV2 and J is TRBJ2-3, with 13 bases fitting TRBD2. Here the CDR3 DNA reads TGTGCCAGCAGTCCCGGACTAGCGGGGGCAGATACGCAGTATTTT. Its protein is CASSPGLAGADTQYF. Looking up the rest from reference TRBV2 and TRBJ2-3 gives the full variable domain: EPEVTQTPSHQVTQMGQEVILRCVPISNHLYFYWYRQILGQKVEFLVSFYNNEISEKSEIFDDQFSVERPDGSNFTLKIRSTKLEDSAMYFCASSPGLAGADTQYFGPGTRLTVL.